Listed below are T cell receptor beta chains from one sample, sequenced in a study of T cell changes during pregnancy in multiple sclerosis. Sequenced by immunoSEQ multiplex PCR; TCRdb stores in-frame clones only, minus some. The repertoire holds 35,000 to 55,000 clones, 85% to 95% seen once, with roughly 1.4% in the top ten. Sample: peripheral blood. All receptors derive from a female donor with multiple sclerosis, enrolled in a pregnancy study. Both conserved end residues are part of each CDR3. The D gene is left open where the match is weak. A clone size is listed for some rows: how often the clone was seen (once, few, many), or a class if it is expanded.

d_call	clone_size	j_call	cdr3_length	v_call	cdr3_aa	cdr3_nt
.	once	TRBJ2-7	14	TRBV5-5	CASSLDKGTYEQYF	TGTGCCAGCAGCTTAGACAAAGGGACCTACGAGCAGTACTTC
TRBD2	.	TRBJ2-5	15	TRBV5-1	CASSSGTTLRETQYF	TGCGCCAGCAGTTCCGGGACTACACTCAGGGAGACCCAGTACTTC
.	.	TRBJ1-1	17	TRBV5-4	CASSTPIGGTSNTEAFF	TGTGCCAGCAGCACCCCCATCGGCGGGACATCGAACACTGAAGCTTTCTTT
TRBD1	.	TRBJ1-4	16	TRBV4-3	CASSQAIDRGNEKLFF	TGCGCCAGCAGCCAAGCGATAGACAGGGGGAACGAAAAACTGTTTTTT
.	.	TRBJ2-2	14	TRBV28	CASSLRLETGELFF	TGTGCCAGCAGTCTCCGACTAGAAACCGGGGAGCTGTTTTTT
TRBD1	.	TRBJ2-4	17	TRBV19	CASSMSDVGTDKNIQYF	TGTGCCAGTAGTATGTCCGATGTCGGGACAGATAAAAACATTCAGTACTTC
TRBD1	.	TRBJ2-3	14	TRBV7-6	CASSPGTGSDTQYF	TGTGCCAGCAGCCCCGGGACAGGGTCAGATACGCAGTATTTT
TRBD2	few	TRBJ2-7	16	TRBV5-5	CASSLSKTSYDYEQYF	TGTGCCAGCAGCTTATCCAAGACTAGCTATGACTACGAGCAGTACTTC
.	.	TRBJ1-2	16	TRBV4-1	CASSQAPGRANYGYTF	TGCGCCAGCAGCCAGGCTCCTGGACGGGCTAACTATGGCTACACCTTC
TRBD1	.	TRBJ1-1	15	TRBV13	CASSSHYRGNTEAFF	TGTGCCAGCAGCTCACATTACAGGGGGAACACTGAAGCTTTCTTT
.	.	TRBJ2-5	12	TRBV29-1	CSVVSAQETQYF	TGCAGCGTTGTAAGTGCACAAGAGACCCAGTACTTC
.	few	TRBJ2-5	15	TRBV5-6	CASSLDGVGGETQYF	TGTGCCAGCAGCTTGGATGGGGTAGGGGGAGAGACCCAGTACTTC
TRBD1	.	TRBJ2-3	19	TRBV5-1	CASSFRDRLNPRITDTQYF	TGCGCCAGCAGCTTCCGGGACAGGCTAAACCCGCGGATCACAGATACGCAGTATTTT
.	.	TRBJ2-3	13	TRBV5-4	CASSGISTDTQYF	TGTGCCAGCAGCGGGATAAGTACAGATACGCAGTATTTT
TRBD1	.	TRBJ2-2	14	TRBV2	CASSINRGTGELFF	TGTGCCAGCAGCATCAACAGGGGGACCGGGGAGCTGTTTTTT
.	.	TRBJ2-2	13	TRBV4-1	CASSLLGTGELFF	TGCGCCAGCAGCCTCCTAGGCACCGGGGAGCTGTTTTTT
.	.	TRBJ2-7	12	TRBV5-4	CASSLVGFEQYF	TGTGCCAGCAGCTTGGTGGGGTTCGAGCAGTACTTC
.	.	TRBJ1-1	13	TRBV9	CASSARWDTEAFF	TGTGCCAGCAGCGCCCGTTGGGACACTGAAGCTTTCTTT
.	.	TRBJ2-2	14	TRBV6-1	CASTEGTQGGELFF	TGTGCCAGCACCGAAGGGACTCAAGGGGGGGAGCTGTTTTTT
.	.	TRBJ2-1	15	TRBV7-2	CASSRPTAGHNEQFF	TGTGCCAGCAGTCGACCAACCGCGGGACACAATGAGCAGTTCTTC
.	.	TRBJ1-2	13	TRBV6-6	CASSRRGLDGYTF	TGTGCCAGCAGCCGGAGGGGGTTGGATGGCTACACCTTC
TRBD1	.	TRBJ1-2	14	TRBV13	CASSDRQGNYGYTF	TGTGCCAGCAGCGACAGACAGGGGAACTATGGCTACACCTTC
.	.	TRBJ2-7	12	TRBV30	CAWSVKTYEQYF	TGTGCCTGGAGTGTCAAAACCTACGAGCAGTACTTC
TRBD1	.	TRBJ1-4	15	TRBV5-1	CASSPSGTGDEKLFF	TGCGCCAGCAGCCCCTCCGGGACAGGGGATGAAAAACTGTTTTTT
.	.	TRBJ2-2	15	TRBV18	CASSPVGSGTGELFF	TGTGCCAGCTCACCCGTTGGCTCGGGCACCGGGGAGCTGTTTTTT
TRBD1	.	TRBJ2-2	15	TRBV5-4	CASSSAGGYTGELFF	TGTGCCAGCAGCTCGGCAGGGGGCTACACCGGGGAGCTGTTTTTT
.	.	TRBJ1-1	13	TRBV2	CASLRDQNTEAFF	TGTGCCAGCCTACGTGACCAGAACACTGAAGCTTTCTTT
TRBD1	.	TRBJ2-7	14	TRBV5-1	CASSLSRGNHEQYF	TGCGCCAGCAGCTTGTCCAGGGGGAACCACGAGCAGTACTTC
.	.	TRBJ2-3	19	TRBV5-6	CASSFPVLKSASAPDTQYF	TGTGCCAGCAGCTTCCCGGTTCTTAAGTCCGCTAGCGCCCCAGATACGCAGTATTTT
.	.	TRBJ2-1	13	TRBV4-1	CASSGLFYNEQFF	TGCGCCAGCAGTGGACTTTTCTACAATGAGCAGTTCTTC
TRBD1	.	TRBJ1-2	17	TRBV18	CASSPTRGTGVLYGYTF	TGTGCCAGCTCCCCTACAAGGGGGACAGGGGTCCTCTATGGCTACACCTTC
TRBD1	once	TRBJ1-1	16	TRBV15	CATSDHGGTGNTEAFF	TGTGCCACCAGCGACCATGGAGGGACAGGTAACACTGAAGCTTTCTTT
.	.	TRBJ1-2	14	TRBV5-6	CASSPKTANYGYTF	TGTGCCAGCAGCCCGAAGACAGCTAACTATGGCTACACCTTC
TRBD1	.	TRBJ1-1	16	TRBV7-2	CASSISRDRTNTEAFF	TGTGCCAGCAGCATCAGCCGGGACAGAACGAACACTGAAGCTTTCTTT